Below are 11 T cell receptor beta chains sequenced from a single sample in a study of blood T cell repertoires in COVID-19. The protocol was immunoSEQ multiplex PCR, while the TCRdb copy is restricted to in-frame clones and leaves out a portion. The sample holds 450,000 to 500,000 clones, 80% to 90% seen once. Sequencing was performed on peripheral blood. The receptors were sampled from a human donor in a cohort sampled during active COVID-19.

This chain links TRBV7-8 with TRBJ2-3, with 9 nucleotides matching TRBD2. Per germline, CDR1 SGHVS and CDR2 FQNEAQ. V trimming: 5 bases; J trimming: 1 base; junction bases outside the gene matches: 10. The CDR3 contains 17 residues. CDR3 nucleotides: TGTGCCAGCAGCCTTTCATGGACTAGCGCCCGCACAGATACGCAGTATTTT. Its protein product is CASSLSWTSARTDTQYF.

The V call is TRBV19, the J call TRBJ1-5; a possible D gene is TRBD1 (5 bases). Germline CDR1 reads LNHDA; CDR2 reads SQIVND (reference sequence). The CDR3 is 14 amino acids. With 1 base removed from V and 5 bases from J, the gap between germline ends came to 9 bases. The CDR3, as DNA: TGTGCCAGTAGTATAGGGGGCCGTGATCAGCCCCAGCATTTT. It specifies CASSIGGRDQPQHF.

This chain joins TRBV15 and TRBJ2-7, with D possibly matching TRBD1 (6 bases). Germline CDR1 and CDR2: LNHNV and YYDKDF (reference sequence). The V end was cut by 4 bases, the J end by 6 bases, with 22 bases between. This CDR3 spans 16 amino acids. The CDR3 loop reads CATSTLLTGSLTEQYF. In nucleotides, the CDR3 is TGTGCCACCAGCACGCTTTTGACAGGTAGCCTCACCGAGCAGTACTTC.

The rearrangement uses TRBV6-5 and TRBJ2-2, with D perhaps TRBD1 (5 bases). The V end lost 10 bases, the J end lost 0 bases, and 12 bases lay between the germline ends. The germline gives CDR1 MNHEY, CDR2 SVGAGI. This CDR3 comprises 14 residues. CDR3 region: CAKLGLANTGELFF. The CDR3 nucleotides read TGTGCCAAGCTGGGGCTAGCGAACACCGGGGAGCTGTTTTTT.

The rearrangement links TRBV7-3 to TRBJ2-4, with D unclear. The CDR3 runs to 16 residues. The germline V and J ends were trimmed by 2 bases and 0 bases, with 11 bases remaining between them. The germline V gene encodes CDR1 SGHTA and CDR2 FQGTGA. In DNA form, the CDR3 reads TGTGCCAGCAGCTTAGGCCAAAATCTAGCCAAAAACATTCAGTACTTC. Its protein product is CASSLGQNLAKNIQYF.

The gene calls are TRBV28 and TRBJ1-5; D is ambiguous. This CDR3 region has 12 residues. Germline CDR1 reads MDHEN; CDR2 reads SYDVKM. V dropped 3 bases and J dropped 7 bases, with 7 bases sitting between them. As DNA, the CDR3 is TGTGCCAGCAGTTTCCCGGGACAGCCCCAGCATTTT. This gives the protein CASSFPGQPQHF.

The gene calls are TRBV7-9 and TRBJ2-1, with D maybe TRBD2 (6 bases). Germline loops: CDR1 SEHNR, CDR2 FQNEAQ (reference sequence). The CDR3 consists of 15 residues. The ends were cut back, 8 bases at V and 4 bases at J, with 18 bases in the middle. DNA for the CDR3: TGTGCCAGCGATCTTTGGGGGGTGGAGTACAATGAGCAGTTCTTC. It is translated as CASDLWGVEYNEQFF.

The CDR3 reads CASSAGTGGFVQPQHF. In DNA, the CDR3 is TGTGCCAGCAGCGCCGGGACAGGCGGGTTTGTACAGCCCCAGCATTTT. The rearrangement links TRBV28 to TRBJ1-5; 8 bases align to TRBD1. This CDR3 comprises 16 residues. The germline CDR1 and CDR2 sequences are MDHEN and SYDVKM. V lost 6 bases, J lost 7 bases, and 14 bases stayed unmatched. The full variable domain, completed using reference TRBV28 and TRBJ1-5, is DVKVTQSSRYLVKRTGEKVFLECVQDMDHENMFWYRQDPGLGLRLIYFSYDVKMKEKGDIPEGYSVSREKKERFSLILESASTNQTSMYLCASSAGTGGFVQPQHFGDGTRLSIL.

The rearrangement joins TRBV18 to TRBJ1-6; no firm D call. This CDR3 is built from 14 residues. Germline loops: CDR1 KGHSH, CDR2 LQKENI. Deletions cut 0 bases from V and 12 bases from J, with 12 bases between. As DNA, the CDR3 is TGTGCCAGCTCACCACCAGGGAGACCCGAACCCCTCCACTTT. Amino acids: CASSPPGRPEPLHF.

The chain carries TRBV5-1 and TRBJ2-7, with a weak D call TRBD1 (6 bases). The germline V gene encodes CDR1 SGHRS and CDR2 YFSETQ. V lost 0 bases, J lost 5 bases, and 9 bases lay in between. The length of the CDR3 is 13 residues. CDR3 nucleotide sequence: TGCGCCAGCAGCTTGGCCGGACAGCACGAGCAGTACTTC. Protein sequence: CASSLAGQHEQYF.

The chain has TRBV28 and TRBJ2-7; 9 bases match TRBD1. Trimming at V came to 3 bases and at J to 6 bases, leaving 3 bases not matched to a gene. From germline, CDR1 is MDHEN and CDR2 SYDVKM. This CDR3 is built from 13 residues. The CDR3 spells CASSLPQGAEQYF. The CDR3 DNA is TGTGCCAGCAGTTTGCCACAGGGGGCCGAGCAGTACTTC.